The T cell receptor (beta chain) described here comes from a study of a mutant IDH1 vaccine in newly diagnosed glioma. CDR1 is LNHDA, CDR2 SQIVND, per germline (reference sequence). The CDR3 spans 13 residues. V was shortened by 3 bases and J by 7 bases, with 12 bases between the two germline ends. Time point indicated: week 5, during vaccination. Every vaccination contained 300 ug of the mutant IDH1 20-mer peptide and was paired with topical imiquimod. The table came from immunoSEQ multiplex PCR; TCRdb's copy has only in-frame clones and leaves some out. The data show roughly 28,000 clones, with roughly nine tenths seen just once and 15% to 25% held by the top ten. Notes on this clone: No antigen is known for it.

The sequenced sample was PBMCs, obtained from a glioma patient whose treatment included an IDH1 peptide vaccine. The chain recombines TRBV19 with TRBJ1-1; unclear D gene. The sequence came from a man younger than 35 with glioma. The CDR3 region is CASSIWDKVEAFF. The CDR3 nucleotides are TGTGCCAGTAGTATTTGGGATAAGGTTGAAGCTTTCTTT.